Listed below are T cell receptor beta chains from one sample, sequenced in a study of T cells in Graves' hyperthyroidism and ophthalmopathy. TCRdb reanalysed the multiplex PCR reads using MiXCR and keeps one entry per CDR3 protein. The sample contains approximately 620,000 distinct CDR3 sequences, 16% of which appear only once. Material for sequencing was blood. These receptors were obtained from a woman in her forties with Graves' ophthalmopathy. The CDR3 runs from the conserved cysteine through the conserved F or W. Fields, in order: CDR3 DNA, CDR3 protein, clone size, J gene, V gene, D gene. D genes are given only for firm matches. The listing skips clone size in some rows; elsewhere it reads once, few, many or a size class.

CDR3nt: TGCAGCGTTGAGAGGACTAGCGGGGGGGATACGCAGTATTTT; CDR3aa: CSVERTSGGDTQYF; abundance: few; j_gene: TRBJ2-3; v_gene: TRBV29-1; d_gene: TRBD2
CDR3nt: TGCGCCAGCAGCATGGACGACTCTTCACCCCTCCACTTT; CDR3aa: CASSMDDSSPLHF; abundance: .; j_gene: TRBJ1-6; v_gene: TRBV5-1; d_gene: .
CDR3nt: TGTGCCAGCAGCCCCCAGGGGGCGGGGCAGTACTTC; CDR3aa: CASSPQGAGQYF; abundance: .; j_gene: TRBJ2-7; v_gene: TRBV7-9; d_gene: TRBD1
CDR3nt: TGTGCCAGCAGCTTGGTGGGGAGTGCGGGGGGCCTCAATGAGCAGTTCTTC; CDR3aa: CASSLVGSAGGLNEQFF; abundance: few; j_gene: TRBJ2-1; v_gene: TRBV5-8; d_gene: TRBD2
CDR3nt: TGTGCCACCAGCAGAGATGTCGCACTTAATTCACCCCTCCACTTT; CDR3aa: CATSRDVALNSPLHF; abundance: .; j_gene: TRBJ1-6; v_gene: TRBV15; d_gene: .
CDR3nt: TGCGCCAGCAGCCAAGATCTGACTAGCGGGGTCGAGCAGTACTTC; CDR3aa: CASSQDLTSGVEQYF; abundance: few; j_gene: TRBJ2-7; v_gene: TRBV4-1; d_gene: TRBD2
CDR3nt: TGCAGTGCCCAGGTGGGGAGCTCCTACGAGCAGTACTTC; CDR3aa: CSAQVGSSYEQYF; abundance: many; j_gene: TRBJ2-7; v_gene: TRBV20-1; d_gene: .
CDR3nt: TGTGCCAGCAACCGGGACGGAGAGGTTTCACCCCTCCACTTT; CDR3aa: CASNRDGEVSPLHF; abundance: few; j_gene: TRBJ1-6; v_gene: TRBV19; d_gene: .
CDR3nt: TGTGCCACCAGCTTATCTCGGGGGGGCTCAGATACGCAGTATTTT; CDR3aa: CATSLSRGGSDTQYF; abundance: .; j_gene: TRBJ2-3; v_gene: TRBV15; d_gene: TRBD2
CDR3nt: TGTGCCAGCAGTTTATTATGGGGGAGGCACGAGCAGTACTTC; CDR3aa: CASSLLWGRHEQYF; abundance: .; j_gene: TRBJ2-7; v_gene: TRBV28; d_gene: .
CDR3nt: TGTGCCAGTAGGTCGGAGCGGGGGGGCACAGATACGCAGTATTTT; CDR3aa: CASRSERGGTDTQYF; abundance: few; j_gene: TRBJ2-3; v_gene: TRBV19; d_gene: TRBD2
CDR3nt: TGCAGCGGTCGACAGGGCGCAGAGACCCAGTACTTC; CDR3aa: CSGRQGAETQYF; abundance: few; j_gene: TRBJ2-5; v_gene: TRBV29-1; d_gene: TRBD1
CDR3nt: TGCGCCAGCAGCTTGGACCTCGGGTATGAGCAGTTCTTC; CDR3aa: CASSLDLGYEQFF; abundance: .; j_gene: TRBJ2-1; v_gene: TRBV5-1; d_gene: .
CDR3nt: TGTGCCAGCAGCTTAGTCGCGAGAGGGGCCAACGTCCTGACTTTC; CDR3aa: CASSLVARGANVLTF; abundance: few; j_gene: TRBJ2-6; v_gene: TRBV7-9; d_gene: .